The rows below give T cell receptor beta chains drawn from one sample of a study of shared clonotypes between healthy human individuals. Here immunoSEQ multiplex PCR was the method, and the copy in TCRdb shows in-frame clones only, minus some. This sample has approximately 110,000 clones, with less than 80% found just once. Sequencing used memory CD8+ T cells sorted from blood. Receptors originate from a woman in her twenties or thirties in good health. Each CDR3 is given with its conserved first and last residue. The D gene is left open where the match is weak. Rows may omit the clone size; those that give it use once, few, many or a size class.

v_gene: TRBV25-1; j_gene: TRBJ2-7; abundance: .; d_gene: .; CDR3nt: TGTGCCAGCAGTGAATCGGCAGGCCTCTCCTACGAGCAGTACTTC; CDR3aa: CASSESAGLSYEQYF
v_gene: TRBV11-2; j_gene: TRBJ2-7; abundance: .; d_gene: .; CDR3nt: TGTGCCAGCAGCTTATCCAACAGGGTCTACGAGCAGTACTTC; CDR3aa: CASSLSNRVYEQYF
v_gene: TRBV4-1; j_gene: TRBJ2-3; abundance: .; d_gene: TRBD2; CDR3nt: TGCGCCAGCAGCCAAGATTACGGGAGGGCCGAAGATACGCAGTATTTT; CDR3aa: CASSQDYGRAEDTQYF
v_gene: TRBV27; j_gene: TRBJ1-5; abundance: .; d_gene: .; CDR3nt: TGTGCCAGCAGTCCCGGGCGGGGGGCGCGTCAGCCCCAGCATTTT; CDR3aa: CASSPGRGARQPQHF
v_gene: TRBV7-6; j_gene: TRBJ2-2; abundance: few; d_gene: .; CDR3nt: TGTGCCAGCAGCTTAGTAGGGGCTGGAAACACCGGGGAGCTGTTTTTT; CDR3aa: CASSLVGAGNTGELFF
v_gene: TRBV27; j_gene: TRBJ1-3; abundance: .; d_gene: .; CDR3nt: TGTGCCAGCAGTTTAACAGGCTTCTCTGGAAACACCATATATTTT; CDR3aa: CASSLTGFSGNTIYF
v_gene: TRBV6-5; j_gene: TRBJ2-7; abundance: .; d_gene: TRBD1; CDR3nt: TGTGCCAGCTGGACAGGGCTAGGAGAGCAGTACTTC; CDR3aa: CASWTGLGEQYF
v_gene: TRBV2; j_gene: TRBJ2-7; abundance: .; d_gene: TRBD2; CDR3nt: TGTGCCAGCAGTTGGACAGACCATGGGACTAGCGGGCCCTACGAGCAGTACTTC; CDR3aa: CASSWTDHGTSGPYEQYF
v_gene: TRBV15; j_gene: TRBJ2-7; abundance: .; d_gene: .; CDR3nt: TGTGCCACCAGCAGAGATCTTAATGTCTTGGGGAGCTCCTACGAGCAGTACTTC; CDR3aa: CATSRDLNVLGSSYEQYF
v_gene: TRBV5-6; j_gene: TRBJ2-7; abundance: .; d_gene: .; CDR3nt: TGTGCCAGCAGCTTGGCTTTCGTCCAGGGGTTCGACGAGCAGTACTTC; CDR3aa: CASSLAFVQGFDEQYF
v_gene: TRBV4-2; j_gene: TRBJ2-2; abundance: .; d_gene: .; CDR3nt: TGTGCCAGCAGCCAAGAACTAGCCGGGGAGCTGTTTTTT; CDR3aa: CASSQELAGELFF
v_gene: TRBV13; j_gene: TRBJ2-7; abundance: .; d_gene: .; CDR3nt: TGTGCCAGCTCTGCACAGGGAATTGACGAGCAGTACTTC; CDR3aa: CASSAQGIDEQYF
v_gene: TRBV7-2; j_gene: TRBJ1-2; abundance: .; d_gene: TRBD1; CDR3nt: TGTGCCAGCAGCTTAGGGACAGGTTGGGGCTACACCTTC; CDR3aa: CASSLGTGWGYTF
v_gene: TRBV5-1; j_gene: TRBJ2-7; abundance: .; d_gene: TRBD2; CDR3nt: TGCGCCAGCAGCGAATTAGCGGGAGGAGTGAACTACGAGCAGTACTTC; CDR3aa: CASSELAGGVNYEQYF